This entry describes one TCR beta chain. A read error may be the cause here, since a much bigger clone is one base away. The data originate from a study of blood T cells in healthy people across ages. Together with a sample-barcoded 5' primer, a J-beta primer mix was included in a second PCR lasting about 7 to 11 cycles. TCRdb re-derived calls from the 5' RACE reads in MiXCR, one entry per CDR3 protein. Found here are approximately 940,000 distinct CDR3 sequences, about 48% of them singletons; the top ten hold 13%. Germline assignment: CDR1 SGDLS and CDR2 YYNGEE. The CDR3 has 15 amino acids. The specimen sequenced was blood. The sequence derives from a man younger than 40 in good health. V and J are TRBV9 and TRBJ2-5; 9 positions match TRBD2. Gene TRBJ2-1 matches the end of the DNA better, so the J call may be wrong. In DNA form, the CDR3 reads TGTGCCAGCAGCGCCGGGACTAGCTTTCAAGAGACCCAGTTCTTC. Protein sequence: CASSAGTSFQETQFF.